These 10 T cell receptor beta chains were sequenced from one sample in a study of T cell responses to AZD1222 COVID-19 vaccine. Profiling relied on immunoSEQ multiplex PCR, and the TCRdb table lists in-frame clones only, not all of them. The repertoire holds about 160,000 clones, with approximately 90% as singletons. The source material was peripheral blood, sampled 28 days after the second AZD1222 dose. The receptors originated from an adult who received the AZD1222 COVID-19 vaccine.

The V call is TRBV10-2, the J call TRBJ1-5; D is perhaps TRBD1 (5 bases). The CDR3 runs to 15 residues. Trimming removed 3 bases at V and 6 bases at J, with 15 bases between. Germline CDR1 reads WSHSY; CDR2 reads SAAADI. CDR3 in amino acids: CASSDNGARGQPQHF. CDR3 nucleotide sequence: TGCGCCAGCAGTGATAACGGGGCCCGGGGTCAGCCCCAGCATTTT.

V gene TRBV30 combines with J gene TRBJ1-1; D is unresolved. Germline loops: CDR1 GTSNPN, CDR2 SVGIG (reference sequence). V lost 0 bases and J 9 bases, leaving 11 bases between the germline ends. The CDR3 has 12 amino acids. CDR3 DNA: TGTGCCTGGAGTGTAGAGGTTCCAAAAGCTTTCTTT. This codes for CAWSVEVPKAFF.

This chain joins TRBV5-1 and TRBJ1-2; D call uncertain. V was cut by 0 bases and J by 0 bases, with 9 bases left in between. Germline loops: CDR1 SGHRS, CDR2 YFSETQ. The CDR3 extends over 15 amino acids. The CDR3 bases are TGCGCCAGCAGCTTGGAGGCGCGTCCTAACTATGGCTACACCTTC. Residues: CASSLEARPNYGYTF.

The chain's CDR3 is CASSQGTSGRGSSYNEQFF. The CDR3 DNA reads TGTGCCAGCAGCCAGGGGACTAGCGGGAGAGGGAGCTCCTACAATGAGCAGTTCTTC. This sequence joins TRBV4-2 and TRBJ2-1; TRBD2 agrees at 14 bases. The germline gives CDR1 LGHNA, CDR2 YNFKEQ. This CDR3 region has 19 residues. Losses at the gene ends were 3 bases for V and 0 bases for J; bases not matched to a gene: 7.

This rearrangement joins TRBV7-9 to TRBJ2-7; TRBD1 might be the D (6 bases). The CDR3 is made up of 14 amino acids. Germline values: CDR1 SEHNR, CDR2 FQNEAQ (reference sequence). Between the trimmed V and J ends, which lost 1 base and 7 bases, there was a span of 14 bases. CDR3 in amino acids: CASSLEGPTGEQYF. In nucleotides, the CDR3 is TGTGCCAGCAGCTTAGAAGGGCCTACAGGGGAGCAGTACTTC.

The chain recombines TRBV27 with TRBJ2-1; D is undetermined. The V gene's germline CDR1 is MNHEY and CDR2 SMNVEV (reference sequence). The CDR3 totals 13 residues. With 3 bases removed from V and 2 bases from J, the gap between germline ends came to 5 bases. CDR3 nucleotides: TGTGCCAGCAGTTTCCGGACCTACAATGAGCAGTTCTTC. It translates to CASSFRTYNEQFF.

Here the CDR3 DNA reads TGTGCCACCAGTGACGATTATTCAGGGGGTTTAGGGGATGAGCAGTTCTTC. Protein product: CATSDDYSGGLGDEQFF. This sequence joins TRBV24-1 and TRBJ2-1; 7 bases line up with TRBD1. Germline lookup yields CDR1 KGHDR and CDR2 SFDVKD. The CDR3 is 17 residues long. The trim removed 4 bases at V and 8 bases at J, leaving 16 bases unmatched.

This clone has just one count. The chain carries TRBV23-1 and TRBJ2-1, with TRBD2 matching over 8 bases. TRBV23-1 falls under the ORF class, with uncertain function. V shed 3 bases, J shed 3 bases, and the junction held 7 bases outside the gene matches. The CDR3 consists of 16 residues. CDR3 amino acids: CASSHREGGDYNEQFF. CDR3 DNA: TGCGCCAGCAGTCATCGGGAGGGAGGGGACTACAATGAGCAGTTCTTC.

This chain links TRBV27 with TRBJ2-7; no clear D gene. There are 14 residues in the CDR3. The germline V gene encodes CDR1 MNHEY and CDR2 SMNVEV (reference sequence). The germline V and J ends were trimmed by 10 bases and 6 bases, with 22 bases remaining between them. DNA of the CDR3: TGTGCCACCCAGGCCTCCTACGGTTTGAGCGAGCAGTACTTC. Encoded protein: CATQASYGLSEQYF.

The chain is built from TRBV5-4 and TRBJ2-5; the D gene could be TRBD1 or TRBD2 (5 bases each). The CDR3 loop spans 13 amino acids. The V end was cut by 3 bases, the J end by 7 bases, with 13 bases between. Germline V gene sequence: CDR1 SGHNT, CDR2 YYREEE (reference sequence). CDR3 loop: CASSYRGEVTQYF. The DNA of the CDR3 is TGTGCCAGCAGCTACAGAGGGGAAGTGACCCAGTACTTC. Filled out from reference TRBV5-4 and TRBJ2-5, the complete variable domain reads ETGVTQSPTHLIKTRGQQVTLRCSSQSGHNTVSWYQQALGQGPQFIFQYYREEENGRGNFPPRFSGLQFPNYSSELNVNALELDDSALYLCASSYRGEVTQYFGPGTRLLVL.